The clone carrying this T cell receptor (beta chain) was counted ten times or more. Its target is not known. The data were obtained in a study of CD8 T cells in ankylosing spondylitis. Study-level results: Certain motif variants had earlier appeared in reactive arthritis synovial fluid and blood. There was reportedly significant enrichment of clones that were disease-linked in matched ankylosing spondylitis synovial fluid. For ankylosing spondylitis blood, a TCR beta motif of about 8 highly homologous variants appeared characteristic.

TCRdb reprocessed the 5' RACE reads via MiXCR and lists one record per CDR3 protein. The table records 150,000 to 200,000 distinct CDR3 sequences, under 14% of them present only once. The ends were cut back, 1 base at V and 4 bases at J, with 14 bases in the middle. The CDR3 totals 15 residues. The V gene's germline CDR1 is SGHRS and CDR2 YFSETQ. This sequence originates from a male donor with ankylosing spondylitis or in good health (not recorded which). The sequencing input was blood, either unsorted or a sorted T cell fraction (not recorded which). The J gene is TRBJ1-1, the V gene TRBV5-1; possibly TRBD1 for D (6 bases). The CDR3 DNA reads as TGCGCCAGCAGCTTGTCCCGGGGGCGCGGCACTGAAGCTTTCTTT. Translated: CASSLSRGRGTEAFF.